This T cell receptor beta chain was captured by sequencing in a study of T cell repertoires in cytomegalovirus infection. Across the study: Newly reported HLA-C-restricted and thoroughly characterized HLA-B-restricted CMV epitopes were employed. It was the public TCR beta signatures that indicated both CMV infection and matching HLA type. The study, taken as a whole, reports: Cumulated frequencies of public TCR beta families served to identify carriers of CMV plus the relevant HLA.

TCRdb re-derived calls from the reads in MiXCR, one entry per CDR3 protein. The table has around 120,000 distinct CDR3 sequences, roughly two fifths seen once. Germline-derived CDR1 and CDR2 are SNHLY and FYNNEI. V lost 6 bases, J lost 4 bases, and 9 bases lay in between. The CDR3 is made up of 12 amino acids. Remarks on this clonotype: The antigen is unknown.

The source is a human donor in good health (CMV status not recorded). Some clones in this sample may be carry-over from other donors' samples. The sample consisted of CD8+ T cells from cultured PBMCs, taken from culture after CMV antigen stimulation. The chain couples TRBV2 to TRBJ1-1; the D is unclear. The CDR3 DNA is TGTGCCAGCAGCCCTATGGGCACTGAAGCTTTCTTT. Its protein product is CASSPMGTEAFF. Based on the CDR3 plus reference TRBV2 and TRBJ1-1, the full variable domain is EPEVTQTPSHQVTQMGQEVILRCVPISNHLYFYWYRQILGQKVEFLVSFYNNEISEKSEIFDDQFSVERPDGSNFTLKIRSTKLEDSAMYFCASSPMGTEAFFGQGTRLTVV.